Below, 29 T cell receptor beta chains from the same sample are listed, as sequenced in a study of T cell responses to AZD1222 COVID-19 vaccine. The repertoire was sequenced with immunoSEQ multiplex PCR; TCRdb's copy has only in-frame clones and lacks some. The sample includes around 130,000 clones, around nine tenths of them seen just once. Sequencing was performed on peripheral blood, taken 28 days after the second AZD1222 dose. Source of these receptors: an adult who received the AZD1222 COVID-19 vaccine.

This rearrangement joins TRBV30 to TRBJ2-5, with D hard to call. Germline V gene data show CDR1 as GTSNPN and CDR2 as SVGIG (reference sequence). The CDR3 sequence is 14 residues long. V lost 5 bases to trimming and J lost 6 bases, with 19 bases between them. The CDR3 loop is CAWGHGTKGKTQYF. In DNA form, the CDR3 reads TGTGCCTGGGGGCACGGTACTAAGGGAAAGACCCAGTACTTC.

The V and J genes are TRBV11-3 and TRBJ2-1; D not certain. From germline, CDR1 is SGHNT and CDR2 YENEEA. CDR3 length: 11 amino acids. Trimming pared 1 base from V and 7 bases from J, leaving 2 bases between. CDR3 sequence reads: CASSLVNEQFF. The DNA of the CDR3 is TGTGCCAGCAGCTTAGTTAATGAGCAGTTCTTC.

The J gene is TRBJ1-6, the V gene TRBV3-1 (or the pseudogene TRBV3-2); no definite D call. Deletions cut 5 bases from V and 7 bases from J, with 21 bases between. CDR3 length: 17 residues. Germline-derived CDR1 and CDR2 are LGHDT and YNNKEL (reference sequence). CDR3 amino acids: CASSNRGRGRWNSPLHF. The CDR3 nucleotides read TGTGCCAGCAGCAACAGAGGGCGGGGTAGATGGAATTCACCCCTCCACTTT.

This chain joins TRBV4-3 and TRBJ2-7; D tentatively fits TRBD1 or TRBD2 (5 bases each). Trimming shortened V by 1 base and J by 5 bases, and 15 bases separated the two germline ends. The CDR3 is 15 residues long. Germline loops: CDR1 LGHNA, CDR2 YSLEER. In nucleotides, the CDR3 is TGCGCCAGCAGCCAAGTCCAGGGAGCTTTCCACGAGCAGTACTTC. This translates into CASSQVQGAFHEQYF.

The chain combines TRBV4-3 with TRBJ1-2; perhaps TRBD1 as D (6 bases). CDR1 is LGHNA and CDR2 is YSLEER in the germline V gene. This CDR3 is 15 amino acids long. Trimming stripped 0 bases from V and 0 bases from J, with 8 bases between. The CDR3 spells CASSQEQGPNYGYTF. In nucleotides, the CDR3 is TGCGCCAGCAGCCAAGAACAGGGCCCTAACTATGGCTACACCTTC.

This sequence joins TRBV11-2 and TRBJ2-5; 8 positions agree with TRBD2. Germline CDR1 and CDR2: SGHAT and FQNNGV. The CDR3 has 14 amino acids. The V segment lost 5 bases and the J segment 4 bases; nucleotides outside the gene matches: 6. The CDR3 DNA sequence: TGTGCCAGCAGCGGGGCCCGGGGGGGAGAGACCCAGTACTTC. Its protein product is CASSGARGGETQYF.

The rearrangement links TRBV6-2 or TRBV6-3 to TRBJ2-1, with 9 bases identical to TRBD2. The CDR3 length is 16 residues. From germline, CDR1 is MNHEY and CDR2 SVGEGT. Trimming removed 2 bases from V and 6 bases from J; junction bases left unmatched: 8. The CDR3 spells CASSYPLAGYRNEQFF. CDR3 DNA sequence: TGTGCCAGCAGTTACCCTCTAGCGGGATATCGCAATGAGCAGTTCTTC.

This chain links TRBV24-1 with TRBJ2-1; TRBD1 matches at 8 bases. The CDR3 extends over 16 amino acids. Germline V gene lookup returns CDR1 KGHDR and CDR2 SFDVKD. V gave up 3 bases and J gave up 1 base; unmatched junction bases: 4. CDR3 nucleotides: TGTGCCACCAGTGATCCCGGACAGGGATCCTACAATGAGCAGTTCTTC. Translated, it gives CATSDPGQGSYNEQFF.

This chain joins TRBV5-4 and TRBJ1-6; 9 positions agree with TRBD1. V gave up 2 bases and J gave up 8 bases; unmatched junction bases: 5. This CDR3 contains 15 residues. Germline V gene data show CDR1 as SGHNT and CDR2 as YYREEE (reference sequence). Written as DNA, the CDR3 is TGTGCCAGCAGCTTTCAACAGGGGGCTGATTCACCCCTCCACTTT. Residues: CASSFQQGADSPLHF.

CDR3 in amino acids: CASSPSGVHNEQFF. DNA for the CDR3: TGTGCCAGCAGCCCCTCCGGTGTGCACAATGAGCAGTTCTTC. This rearrangement joins TRBV5-4 to TRBJ2-1; D is undetermined. This CDR3 comprises 14 residues. V lost 4 bases to trimming and J lost 5 bases, with 13 bases between them. Germline V gene sequence: CDR1 SGHNT, CDR2 YYREEE (reference sequence).

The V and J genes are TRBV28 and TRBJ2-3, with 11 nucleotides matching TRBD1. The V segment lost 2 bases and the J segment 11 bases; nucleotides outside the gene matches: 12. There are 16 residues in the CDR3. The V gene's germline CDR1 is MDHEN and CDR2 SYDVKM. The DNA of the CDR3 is TGTGCCAGCAGTTTAGGAGGGACAGGGGGGTTAATTGTGCAGTATTTT. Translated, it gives CASSLGGTGGLIVQYF.

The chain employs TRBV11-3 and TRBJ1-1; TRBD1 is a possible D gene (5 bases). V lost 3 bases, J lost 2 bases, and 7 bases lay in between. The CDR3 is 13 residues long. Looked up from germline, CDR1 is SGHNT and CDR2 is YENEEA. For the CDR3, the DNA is TGTGCCAGCAGCTTCGACAGCAACACTGAAGCTTTCTTT. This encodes CASSFDSNTEAFF.

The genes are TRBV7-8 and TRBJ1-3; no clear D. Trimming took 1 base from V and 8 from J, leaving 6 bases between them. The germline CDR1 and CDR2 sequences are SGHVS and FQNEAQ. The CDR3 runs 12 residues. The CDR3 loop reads CASSLDRDTIYF. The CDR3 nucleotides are TGTGCCAGCAGCTTAGACCGGGACACCATATATTTT.

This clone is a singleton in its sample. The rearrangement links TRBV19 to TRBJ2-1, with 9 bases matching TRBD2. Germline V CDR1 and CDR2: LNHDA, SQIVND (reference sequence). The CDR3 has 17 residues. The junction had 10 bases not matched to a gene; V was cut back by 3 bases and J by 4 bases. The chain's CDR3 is CASSIPPRGRGYNEQFF. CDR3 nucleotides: TGTGCCAGTAGTATCCCACCGCGCGGGAGGGGATACAATGAGCAGTTCTTC.

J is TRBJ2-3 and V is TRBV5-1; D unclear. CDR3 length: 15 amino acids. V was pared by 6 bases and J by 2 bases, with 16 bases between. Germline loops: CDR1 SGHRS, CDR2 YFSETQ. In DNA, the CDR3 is TGCGCCAGCACCGACATACAGCCTTTCACAGATACGCAGTATTTT. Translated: CASTDIQPFTDTQYF.

For the CDR3, the DNA is TGTGCCAGCAGCGTAGCTTCGTCCTCCTACGAGCAGTACTTC. Its protein product is CASSVASSSYEQYF. This sequence joins TRBV9 and TRBJ2-7; D remains ambiguous. The germline V gene has CDR1 SGDLS and CDR2 YYNGEE. Trimming stripped 0 bases from V and 0 bases from J, with 7 bases between. The CDR3 sequence is 14 residues long.

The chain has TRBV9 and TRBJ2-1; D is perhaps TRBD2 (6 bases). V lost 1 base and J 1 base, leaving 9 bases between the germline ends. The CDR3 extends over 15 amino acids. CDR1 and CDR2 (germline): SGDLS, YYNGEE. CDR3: CASSVLANSYNEQFF. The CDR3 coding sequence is TGTGCCAGCAGCGTACTAGCGAATTCCTACAATGAGCAGTTCTTC.

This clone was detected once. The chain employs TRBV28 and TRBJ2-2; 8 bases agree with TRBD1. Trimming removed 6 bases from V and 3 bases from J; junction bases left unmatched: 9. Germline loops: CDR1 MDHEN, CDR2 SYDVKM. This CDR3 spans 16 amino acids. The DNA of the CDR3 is TGTGCCAGCAGAAACCAGGGGGCGCTGGACACCGGGGAGCTGTTTTTT. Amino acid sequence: CASRNQGALDTGELFF.

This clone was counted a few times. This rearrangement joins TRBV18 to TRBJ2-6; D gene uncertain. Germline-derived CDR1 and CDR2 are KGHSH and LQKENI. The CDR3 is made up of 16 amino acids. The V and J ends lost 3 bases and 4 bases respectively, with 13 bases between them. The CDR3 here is CASSPAWVDGANVLTF. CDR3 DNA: TGTGCCAGCTCACCGGCCTGGGTAGACGGGGCCAACGTCCTGACTTTC.

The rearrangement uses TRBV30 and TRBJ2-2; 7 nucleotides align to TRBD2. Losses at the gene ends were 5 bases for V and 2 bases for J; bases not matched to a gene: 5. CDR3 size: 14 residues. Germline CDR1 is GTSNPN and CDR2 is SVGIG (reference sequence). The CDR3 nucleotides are TGTGCCTGGGCGCGGGGGATTAACACCGGGGAGCTGTTTTTT. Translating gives CAWARGINTGELFF.

CDR3 amino acids: CASSSPDQDQAFF. CDR3 in DNA: TGTGCCAGCAGTTCACCCGACCAAGACCAAGCTTTCTTT. The rearrangement joins TRBV28 to TRBJ1-1; D is undetermined. V was trimmed by 4 bases and J by 9 bases, leaving 15 bases between them. CDR3 length equals 13 residues. The V gene's germline CDR1 is MDHEN and CDR2 SYDVKM. The full variable domain, rest sourced from reference TRBV28 and TRBJ1-1, is DVKVTQSSRYLVKRTGEKVFLECVQDMDHENMFWYRQDPGLGLRLIYFSYDVKMKEKGDIPEGYSVSREKKERFSLILESASTNQTSMYLCASSSPDQDQAFFGQGTRLTVV.

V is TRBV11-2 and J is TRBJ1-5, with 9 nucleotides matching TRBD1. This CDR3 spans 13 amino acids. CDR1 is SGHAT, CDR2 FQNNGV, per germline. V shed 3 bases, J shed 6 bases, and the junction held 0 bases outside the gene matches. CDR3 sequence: CASSLDRGQPQHF. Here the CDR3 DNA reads TGTGCCAGCAGCTTGGACAGGGGTCAGCCCCAGCATTTT.

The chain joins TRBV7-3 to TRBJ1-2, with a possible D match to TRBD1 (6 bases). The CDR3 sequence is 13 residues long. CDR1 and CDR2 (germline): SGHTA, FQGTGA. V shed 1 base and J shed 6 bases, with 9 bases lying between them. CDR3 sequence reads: CASSLRRGDGYTF. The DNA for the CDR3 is TGTGCCAGCAGCTTAAGGAGGGGGGATGGCTACACCTTC. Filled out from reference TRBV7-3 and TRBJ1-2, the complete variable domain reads GAGVSQTPSNKVTEKGKYVELRCDPISGHTALYWYRQSLGQGPEFLIYFQGTGAADDSGLPNDRFFAVRPEGSVSTLKIQRTERGDSAVYLCASSLRRGDGYTFGSGTRLTVV.

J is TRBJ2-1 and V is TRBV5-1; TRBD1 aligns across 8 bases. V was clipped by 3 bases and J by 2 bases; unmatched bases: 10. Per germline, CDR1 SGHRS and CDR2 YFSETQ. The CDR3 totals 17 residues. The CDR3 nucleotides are TGCGCCAGCAGCTATGGAGCAGGGGGCGCCCCCTACAATGAGCAGTTCTTC. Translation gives CASSYGAGGAPYNEQFF.

CDR3 DNA sequence: TGCGCCAGCAGCTTAGCGGGACTAGCGGGGGAAAACATTCAGTACTTC. Residues: CASSLAGLAGENIQYF. This chain links TRBV5-1 with TRBJ2-4; 14 bases fit TRBD2. The CDR3 has 16 amino acids. V lost 2 bases to trimming and J lost 5 bases; unmatched junction nucleotides: 3. CDR1 and CDR2 (germline): SGHRS, YFSETQ.

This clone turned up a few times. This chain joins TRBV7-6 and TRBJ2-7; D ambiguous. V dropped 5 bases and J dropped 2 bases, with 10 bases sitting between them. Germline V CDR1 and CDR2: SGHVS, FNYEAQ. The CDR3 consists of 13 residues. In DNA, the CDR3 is TGTGCCAGCAGCGACTTAGATCCCTACGAGCAGTACTTC. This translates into CASSDLDPYEQYF.

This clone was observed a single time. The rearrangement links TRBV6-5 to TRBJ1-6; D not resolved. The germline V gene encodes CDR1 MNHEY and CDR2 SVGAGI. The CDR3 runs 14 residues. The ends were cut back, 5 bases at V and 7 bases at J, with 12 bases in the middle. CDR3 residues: CASSQPTRNSPLHF. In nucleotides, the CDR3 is TGTGCCAGCAGTCAACCGACAAGGAATTCACCCCTCCACTTT.

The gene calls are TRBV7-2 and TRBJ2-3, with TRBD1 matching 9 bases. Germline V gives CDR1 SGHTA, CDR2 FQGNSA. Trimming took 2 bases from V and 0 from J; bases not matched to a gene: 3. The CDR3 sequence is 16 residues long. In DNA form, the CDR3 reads TGTGCCAGCAGCTTAAACAGGGGGCTTAGCACAGATACGCAGTATTTT. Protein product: CASSLNRGLSTDTQYF.

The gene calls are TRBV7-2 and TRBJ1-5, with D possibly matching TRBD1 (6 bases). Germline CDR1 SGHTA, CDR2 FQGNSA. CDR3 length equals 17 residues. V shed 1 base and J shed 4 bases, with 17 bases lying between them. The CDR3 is CASSLEPKGGTNQPQHF. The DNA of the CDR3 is TGTGCCAGCAGCTTAGAACCCAAAGGTGGGACAAATCAGCCCCAGCATTTT. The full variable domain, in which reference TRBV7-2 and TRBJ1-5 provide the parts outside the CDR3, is GAGVSQSPSNKVTEKGKDVELRCDPISGHTALYWYRQSLGQGLEFLIYFQGNSAPDKSGLPSDRFSAERTGGSVSTLTIQRTQQEDSAVYLCASSLEPKGGTNQPQHFGDGTRLSIL.